One TCR beta chain is described in this entry. The antigen remains unidentified. The sample is drawn from a study of T-cell reconstitution after alpha-beta-depleted transplantation in children. Study-level points and caveats: Roughly two months post-transplant, alpha-beta T cells reportedly originated from several hundred graft clones that had expanded. The authors attributed T-cell counts and diversity one year after transplant mostly to newly produced T cells.

The TCRbeta library incorporated unique molecular identifiers. TCRdb re-analysed the PCR reads in MiXCR, keeping a single row per CDR3 protein. The sample lists 200,000 to 250,000 distinct CDR3 sequences; roughly a quarter were seen once. Germline assignment: CDR1 MNHEY and CDR2 SVGEGT. V was pared by 0 bases and J by 7 bases, with 13 bases between. This CDR3 has 15 amino acids. The rearrangement joins TRBV6-2 or TRBV6-3 to TRBJ1-5, with D possibly being TRBD1 (5 bases). The source was PBMCs, collected before TCRalphabeta/CD19-depleted stem cell transplant. This sequence was found in a girl aged 2-15 years with Fanconi anemia, due to receive a stem cell transplant. This chain's CDR3 is CASSYSMRAGQPQHF. The CDR3 DNA reads TGTGCCAGCAGTTACTCGATGAGGGCAGGGCAGCCCCAGCATTTT.